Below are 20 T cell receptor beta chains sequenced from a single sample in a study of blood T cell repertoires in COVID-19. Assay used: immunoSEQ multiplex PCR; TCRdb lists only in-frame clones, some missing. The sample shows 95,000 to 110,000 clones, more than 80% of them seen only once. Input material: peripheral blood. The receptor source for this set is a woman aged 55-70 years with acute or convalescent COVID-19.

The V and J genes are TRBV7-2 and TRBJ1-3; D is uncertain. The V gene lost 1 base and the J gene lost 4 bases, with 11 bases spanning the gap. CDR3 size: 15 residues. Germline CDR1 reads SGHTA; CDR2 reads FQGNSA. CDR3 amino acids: CASSLGGIAGNTIYF. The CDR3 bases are TGTGCCAGCAGCTTAGGCGGGATCGCCGGAAACACCATATATTTT.

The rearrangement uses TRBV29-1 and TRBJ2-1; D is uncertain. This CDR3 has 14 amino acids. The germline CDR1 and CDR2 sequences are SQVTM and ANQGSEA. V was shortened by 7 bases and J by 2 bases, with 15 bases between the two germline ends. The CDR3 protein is CSGSPGPPYNEQFF. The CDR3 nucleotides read TGCAGCGGCAGCCCAGGTCCCCCCTACAATGAGCAGTTCTTC.

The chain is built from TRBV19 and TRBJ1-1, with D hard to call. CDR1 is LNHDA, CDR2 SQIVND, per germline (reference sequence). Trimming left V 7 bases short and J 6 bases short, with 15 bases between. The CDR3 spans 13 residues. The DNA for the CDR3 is TGTGCCAGTACCCCTACCCTCCCCTCTGAAGCTTTCTTT. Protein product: CASTPTLPSEAFF. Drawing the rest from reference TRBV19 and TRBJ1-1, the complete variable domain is DGGITQSPKYLFRKEGQNVTLSCEQNLNHDAMYWYRQDPGQGLRLIYYSQIVNDFQKGDIAEGYSVSREKKESFPLTVTSAQKNPTAFYLCASTPTLPSEAFFGQGTRLTVV.

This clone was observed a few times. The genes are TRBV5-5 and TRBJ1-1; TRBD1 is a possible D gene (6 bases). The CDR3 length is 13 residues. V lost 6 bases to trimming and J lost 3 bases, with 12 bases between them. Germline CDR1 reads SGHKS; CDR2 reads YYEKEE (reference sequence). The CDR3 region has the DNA TGTGCCAGCAAAATAGGGGGGGACACTGAAGCTTTCTTT. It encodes CASKIGGDTEAFF.

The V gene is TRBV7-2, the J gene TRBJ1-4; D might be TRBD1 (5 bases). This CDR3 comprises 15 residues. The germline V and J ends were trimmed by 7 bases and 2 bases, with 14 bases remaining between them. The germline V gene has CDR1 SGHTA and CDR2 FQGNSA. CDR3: CASTPRAGTNEKLFF. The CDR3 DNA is TGTGCCAGCACCCCCCGGGCAGGGACTAATGAAAAACTGTTTTTT.

The CDR3 region is CASSRGLAGALDTQYF. CDR3 DNA: TGTGCCAGCAGTAGGGGACTAGCGGGAGCCCTAGATACGCAGTATTTT. The chain recombines TRBV7-6 with TRBJ2-3; 14 nucleotides align to TRBD2. CDR1 SGHVS and CDR2 FNYEAQ come from the germline V gene. CDR3 length: 16 residues. V lost 6 bases, J lost 5 bases, and 7 bases stayed unmatched.

The CDR3 DNA reads TGTGCCAGCAGTGAGGGGCAGGGGCGGAACACTGAAGCTTTCTTT. This sequence encodes CASSEGQGRNTEAFF. The V and J genes are TRBV2 and TRBJ1-1; a weak D match, TRBD1 (6 bases). With 3 bases removed from V and 1 base from J, the gap between germline ends came to 12 bases. CDR1 is SNHLY and CDR2 is FYNNEI in the germline V gene. The length of the CDR3 is 15 residues.

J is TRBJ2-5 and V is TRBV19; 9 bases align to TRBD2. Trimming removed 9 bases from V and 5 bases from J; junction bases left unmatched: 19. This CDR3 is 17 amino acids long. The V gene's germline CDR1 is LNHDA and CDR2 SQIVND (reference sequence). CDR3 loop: CASRNPYEAGGDETQYF. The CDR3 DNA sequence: TGTGCCAGCAGAAACCCTTATGAAGCGGGAGGAGATGAGACCCAGTACTTC.

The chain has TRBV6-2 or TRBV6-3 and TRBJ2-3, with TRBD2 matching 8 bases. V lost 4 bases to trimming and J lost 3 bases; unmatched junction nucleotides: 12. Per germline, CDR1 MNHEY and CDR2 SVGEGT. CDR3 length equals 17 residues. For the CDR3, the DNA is TGTGCCAGCAGTTTTCCCGGGAGGGCCGGGTGGACAGATACGCAGTATTTT. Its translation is CASSFPGRAGWTDTQYF.

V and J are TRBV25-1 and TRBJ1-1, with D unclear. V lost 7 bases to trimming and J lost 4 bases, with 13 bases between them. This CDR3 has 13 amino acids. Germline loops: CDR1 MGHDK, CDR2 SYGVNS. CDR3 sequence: CASISRVSTEAFF. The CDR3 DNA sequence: TGTGCCAGCATATCCCGGGTGAGCACTGAAGCTTTCTTT.

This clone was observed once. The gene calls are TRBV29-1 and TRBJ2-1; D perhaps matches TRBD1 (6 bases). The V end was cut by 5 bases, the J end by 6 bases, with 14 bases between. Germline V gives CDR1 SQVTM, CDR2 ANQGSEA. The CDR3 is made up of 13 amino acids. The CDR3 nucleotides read TGCAGCGTTTACAGGGCAACGATCAATGAGCAGTTCTTC. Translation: CSVYRATINEQFF.

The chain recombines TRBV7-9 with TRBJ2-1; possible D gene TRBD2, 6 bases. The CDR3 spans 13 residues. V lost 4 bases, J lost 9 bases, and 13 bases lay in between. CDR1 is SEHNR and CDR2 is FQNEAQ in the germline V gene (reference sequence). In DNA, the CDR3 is TGTGCCAGCAGCTCTTCGGGGGTCGCTGAGCAGTTCTTC. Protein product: CASSSSGVAEQFF.

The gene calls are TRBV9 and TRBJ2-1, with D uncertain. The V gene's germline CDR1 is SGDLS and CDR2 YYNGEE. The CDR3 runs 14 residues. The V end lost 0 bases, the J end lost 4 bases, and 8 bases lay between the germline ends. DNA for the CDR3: TGTGCCAGCAGCGTAGACGAAGCATACAATGAGCAGTTCTTC. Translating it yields CASSVDEAYNEQFF.

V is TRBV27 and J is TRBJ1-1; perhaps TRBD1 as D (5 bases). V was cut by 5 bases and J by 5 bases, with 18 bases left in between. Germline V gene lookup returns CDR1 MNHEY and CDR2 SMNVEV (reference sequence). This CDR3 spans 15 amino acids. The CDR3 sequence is CASSPQGGIRTEAFF. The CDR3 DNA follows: TGTGCCAGCAGTCCCCAGGGTGGCATAAGGACTGAAGCTTTCTTT.

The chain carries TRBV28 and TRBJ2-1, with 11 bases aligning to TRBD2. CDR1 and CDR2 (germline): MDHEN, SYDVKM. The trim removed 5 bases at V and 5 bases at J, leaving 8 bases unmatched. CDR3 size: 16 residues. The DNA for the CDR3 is TGTGCCAGCAGTGAGACTCGGACTAGCGGGCACAATGAGCAGTTCTTC. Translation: CASSETRTSGHNEQFF.

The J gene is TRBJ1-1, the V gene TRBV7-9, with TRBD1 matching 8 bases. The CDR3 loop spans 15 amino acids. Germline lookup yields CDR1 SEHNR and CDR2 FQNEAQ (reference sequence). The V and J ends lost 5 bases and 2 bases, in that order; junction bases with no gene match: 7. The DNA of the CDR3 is TGTGCCAGCAGCCCCCGACAGGGGAGCAACACTGAAGCTTTCTTT. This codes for CASSPRQGSNTEAFF. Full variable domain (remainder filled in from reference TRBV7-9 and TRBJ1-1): DTGVSQNPRHKITKRGQNVTFRCDPISEHNRLYWYRQTLGQGPEFLTYFQNEAQLEKSRLLSDRFSAERPKGSFSTLEIQRTEQGDSAMYLCASSPRQGSNTEAFFGQGTRLTVV.

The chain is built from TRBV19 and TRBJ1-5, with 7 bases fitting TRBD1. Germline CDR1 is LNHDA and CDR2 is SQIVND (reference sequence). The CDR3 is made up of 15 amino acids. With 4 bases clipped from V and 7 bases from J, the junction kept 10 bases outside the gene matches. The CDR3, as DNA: TGTGCCAGTAGTACACCTCGGGACAGCACGCAGCCCCAGCATTTT. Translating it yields CASSTPRDSTQPQHF.

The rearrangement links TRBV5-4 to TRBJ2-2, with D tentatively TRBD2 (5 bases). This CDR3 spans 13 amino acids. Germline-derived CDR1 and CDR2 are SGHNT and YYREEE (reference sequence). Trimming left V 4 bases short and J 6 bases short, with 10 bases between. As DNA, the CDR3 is TGTGCCAGCAGCCTGAGGGCTGCCGGGGAGCTGTTTTTT. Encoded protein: CASSLRAAGELFF. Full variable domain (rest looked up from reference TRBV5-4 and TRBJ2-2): ETGVTQSPTHLIKTRGQQVTLRCSSQSGHNTVSWYQQALGQGPQFIFQYYREEENGRGNFPPRFSGLQFPNYSSELNVNALELDDSALYLCASSLRAAGELFFGEGSRLTVL.

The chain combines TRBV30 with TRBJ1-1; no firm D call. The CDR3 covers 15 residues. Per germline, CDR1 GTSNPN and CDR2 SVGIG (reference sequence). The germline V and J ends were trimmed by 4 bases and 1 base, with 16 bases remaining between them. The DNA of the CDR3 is TGTGCCTGGACACCGAGGGCGCTCAAGAACACTGAAGCTTTCTTT. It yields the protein CAWTPRALKNTEAFF.

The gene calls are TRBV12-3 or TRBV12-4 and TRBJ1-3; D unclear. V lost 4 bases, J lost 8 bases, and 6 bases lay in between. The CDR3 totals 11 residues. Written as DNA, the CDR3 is TGTGCCAGCAGTTCCTTCGACACCATATATTTT. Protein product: CASSSFDTIYF.